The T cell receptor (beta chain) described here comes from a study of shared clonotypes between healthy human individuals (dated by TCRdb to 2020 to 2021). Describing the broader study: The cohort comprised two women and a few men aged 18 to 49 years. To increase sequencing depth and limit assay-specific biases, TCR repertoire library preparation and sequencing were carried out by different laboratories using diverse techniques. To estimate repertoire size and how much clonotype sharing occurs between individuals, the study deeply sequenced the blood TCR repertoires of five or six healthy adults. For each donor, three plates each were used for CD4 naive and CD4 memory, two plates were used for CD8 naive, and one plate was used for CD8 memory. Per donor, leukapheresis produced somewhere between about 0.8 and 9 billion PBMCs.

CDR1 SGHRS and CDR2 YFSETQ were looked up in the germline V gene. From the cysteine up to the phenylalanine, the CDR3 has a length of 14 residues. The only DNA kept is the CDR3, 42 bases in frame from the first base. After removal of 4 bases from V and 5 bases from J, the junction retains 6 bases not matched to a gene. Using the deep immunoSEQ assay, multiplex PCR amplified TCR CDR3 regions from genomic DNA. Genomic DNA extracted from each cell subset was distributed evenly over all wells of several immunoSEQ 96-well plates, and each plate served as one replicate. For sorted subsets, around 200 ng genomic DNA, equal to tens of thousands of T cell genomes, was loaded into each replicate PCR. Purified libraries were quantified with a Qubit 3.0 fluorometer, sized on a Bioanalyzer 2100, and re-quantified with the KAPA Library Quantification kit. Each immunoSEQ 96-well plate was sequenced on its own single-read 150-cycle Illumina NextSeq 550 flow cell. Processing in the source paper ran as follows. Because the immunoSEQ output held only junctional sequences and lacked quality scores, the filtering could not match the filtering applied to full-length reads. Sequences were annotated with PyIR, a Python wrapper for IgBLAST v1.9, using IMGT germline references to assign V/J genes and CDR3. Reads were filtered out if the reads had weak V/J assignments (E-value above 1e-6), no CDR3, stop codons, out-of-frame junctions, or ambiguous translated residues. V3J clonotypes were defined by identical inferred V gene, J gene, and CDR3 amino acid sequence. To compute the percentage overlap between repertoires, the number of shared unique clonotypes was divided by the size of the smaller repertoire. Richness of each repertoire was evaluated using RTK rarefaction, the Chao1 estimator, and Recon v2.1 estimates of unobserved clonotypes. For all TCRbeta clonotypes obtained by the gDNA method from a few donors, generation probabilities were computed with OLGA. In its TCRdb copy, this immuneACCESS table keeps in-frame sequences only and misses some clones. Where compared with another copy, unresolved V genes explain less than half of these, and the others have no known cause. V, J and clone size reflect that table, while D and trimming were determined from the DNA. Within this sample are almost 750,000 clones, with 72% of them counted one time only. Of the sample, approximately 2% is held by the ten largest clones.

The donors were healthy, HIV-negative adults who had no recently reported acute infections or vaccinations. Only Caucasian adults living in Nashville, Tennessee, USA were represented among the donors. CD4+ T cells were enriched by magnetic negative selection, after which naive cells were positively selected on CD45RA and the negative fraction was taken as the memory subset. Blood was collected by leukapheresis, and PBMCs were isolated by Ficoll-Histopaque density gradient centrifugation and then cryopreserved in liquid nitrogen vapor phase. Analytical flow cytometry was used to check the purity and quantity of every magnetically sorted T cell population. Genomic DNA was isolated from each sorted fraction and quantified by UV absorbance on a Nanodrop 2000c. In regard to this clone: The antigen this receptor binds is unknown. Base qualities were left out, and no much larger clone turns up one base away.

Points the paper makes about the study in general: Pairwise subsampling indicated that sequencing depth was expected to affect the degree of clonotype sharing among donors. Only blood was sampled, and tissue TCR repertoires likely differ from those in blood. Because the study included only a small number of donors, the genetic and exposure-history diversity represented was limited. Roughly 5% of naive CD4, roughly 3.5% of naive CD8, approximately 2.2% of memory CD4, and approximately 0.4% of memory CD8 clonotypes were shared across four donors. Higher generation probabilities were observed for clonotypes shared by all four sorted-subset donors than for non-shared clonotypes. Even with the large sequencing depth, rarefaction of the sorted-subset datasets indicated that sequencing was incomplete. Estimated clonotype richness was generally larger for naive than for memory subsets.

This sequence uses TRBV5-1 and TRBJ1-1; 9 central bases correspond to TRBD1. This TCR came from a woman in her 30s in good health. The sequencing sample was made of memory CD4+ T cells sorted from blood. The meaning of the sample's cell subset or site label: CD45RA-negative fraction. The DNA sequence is TGCGCCAGCAGCCCGAGACAGGGGGGGACTGAAGCTTTCTTT. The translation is CASSPRQGGTEAFF.